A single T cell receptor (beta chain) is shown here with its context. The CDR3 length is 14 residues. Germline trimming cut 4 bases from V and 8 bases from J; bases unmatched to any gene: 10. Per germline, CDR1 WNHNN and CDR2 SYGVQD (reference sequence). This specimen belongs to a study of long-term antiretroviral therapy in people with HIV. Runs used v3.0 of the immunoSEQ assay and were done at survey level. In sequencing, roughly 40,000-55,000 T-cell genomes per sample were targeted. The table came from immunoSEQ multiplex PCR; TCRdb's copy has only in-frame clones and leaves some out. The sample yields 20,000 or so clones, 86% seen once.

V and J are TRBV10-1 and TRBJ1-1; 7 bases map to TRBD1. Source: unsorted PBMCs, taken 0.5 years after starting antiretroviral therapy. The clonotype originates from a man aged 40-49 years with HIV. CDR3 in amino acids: CASSAGTVGREAFF. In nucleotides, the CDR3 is TGCGCCAGCAGTGCCGGGACAGTCGGTAGAGAAGCTTTCTTT.